The TCR beta chain described here comes from a study of monozygotic twins with inflammatory bowel disease. The study, taken as a whole, reports: People with IBD had fewer clonotypes in common with others than healthy twins did, especially with disease activity.

The template was total RNA from whole blood, with no T cell sorting. CDR1 is WNHNN and CDR2 is SYGVQD in the germline V gene (reference sequence). CDR3 size: 13 residues. An amount of roughly 3,500 ng of total RNA was used for each TCR library. Per individual sample, eight separate reactions were used to make cDNA. TCRdb reanalyzed the 5' RACE reads and collapses them to one entry per CDR3 protein, without DNA. The table lists about 130,000 distinct CDR3 sequences. Concerning this clonotype: Antigen specificity is unknown.

This rearrangement joins TRBV10-1 to TRBJ1-1; TCRdb designates TRBD1, a call that cannot be tested without DNA. The origin of this receptor is a human donor with ulcerative colitis or Crohn's disease, or a healthy co-twin of an affected twin (not recorded which). The sequencing input was blood. CDR3 in amino acids: CASSQGLHTEAFF.